This T cell receptor beta chain was identified in a study of T cells in localized non-small cell lung cancer. Overall study results and limits: In adjacent lung, a median roughly 62 of the top 100 tumor clones were found. Exceeding tumor, uninvolved adjacent lung had the highest T cell clonality.

This CDR3 is 14 amino acids long. The germline CDR1 and CDR2 sequences are LGHNT and FRNRAP. Clones were sequenced by immunoSEQ multiplex PCR, and TCRdb holds only the in-frame ones, with some missing. The data contain 3,000 to 4,000 clones, about 29% of them singletons. This clone occurred a few times. Antigen specificity is unknown. The TCR originated in a woman aged 40-69 years with stage I squamous cell lung carcinoma. The rearrangement links TRBV12-5 to TRBJ2-2; no clear D. The sequenced sample was lung tumor tissue, obtained before any cancer treatment. Written as DNA, the CDR3 is TGTGCCAGCACTGGGCTTGAGAGCGCCGGGGAGCTGTTTTTT. It encodes CASTGLESAGELFF.